One and the same sample provided the 20 T cell receptor beta chains below, sequenced in a study of cytomegalovirus exposure and HLA in healthy donors. PCR amplification relied on 60 Vbeta primers (plus 13 Jbeta primers). Here immunoSEQ multiplex PCR was the method, and the copy in TCRdb shows in-frame clones only, minus some. Altogether fewer than 150,000 clones are present, around 73% being singletons, with the ten largest covering around 1.2%. Sequenced: PBMCs. The receptors derive from a middle-aged man in good health and CMV-seronegative.

The chain uses TRBV7-2 and TRBJ2-7; 15 bases are shared with TRBD2. The germline V gene has CDR1 SGHTA and CDR2 FQGNSA. After removal of 5 bases from V and 7 bases from J, the junction contained 3 bases not matched to a gene. The CDR3 spans 14 residues. CDR3 nucleotide sequence: TGTGCCAGCAGCGCTGGACTAGCGGGAGGGGAGCAGTACTTC. Translating gives CASSAGLAGGEQYF.

The V gene is TRBV7-2, the J gene TRBJ2-5; 9 bases agree with TRBD2. Unmatched junction bases numbered 5, after V lost 1 base and J lost 8 bases. CDR3 length: 14 residues. From germline, CDR1 is SGHTA and CDR2 FQGNSA. CDR3 region: CASSLVAGAGTQYF. The CDR3 region has the DNA TGTGCCAGCAGCTTAGTAGCGGGAGCCGGTACCCAGTACTTC.

The rearrangement uses TRBV9 and TRBJ2-7, with D perhaps TRBD2 (7 bases). CDR3 length equals 14 residues. CDR1 and CDR2 (germline): SGDLS, YYNGEE. Deletions cut 2 bases from V and 2 bases from J, with 11 bases between. The CDR3 DNA is TGTGCCAGCAGCGTGGGCGGGGGCCCCTACGAGCAGTACTTC. Protein: CASSVGGGPYEQYF.

A few counts support this clone. The V call is TRBV5-1, the J call TRBJ2-3; 9 positions agree with TRBD1. The ends lost 5 bases at V and 5 bases at J; junction bases unmatched: 9. The CDR3 totals 15 residues. Germline V gene lookup returns CDR1 SGHRS and CDR2 YFSETQ. CDR3 DNA sequence: TGCGCCAGCAGTTTCGGGGGACAGGGACGAGATACGCAGTATTTT. Translated: CASSFGGQGRDTQYF. The full variable domain, its missing parts supplied by reference TRBV5-1 and TRBJ2-3, is KAGVTQTPRYLIKTRGQQVTLSCSPISGHRSVSWYQQTPGQGLQFLFEYFSETQRNKGNFPGRFSGRQFSNSRSEMNVSTLELGDSALYLCASSFGGQGRDTQYFGPGTRLTVL.

The chain has TRBV6-1 and TRBJ1-5, with 8 bases fitting TRBD1. This CDR3 region has 15 residues. V gave up 6 bases and J gave up 4 bases; unmatched junction bases: 8. Per germline, CDR1 MNHNS and CDR2 SASEGT. Here the CDR3 DNA reads TGTGCCAGCAGGAGTGACAGGGGAATAAATCAGCCCCAGCATTTT. Its translation: CASRSDRGINQPQHF.

J is TRBJ2-6 and V is TRBV5-1; D is ambiguous. The CDR3 is 15 residues long. Germline CDR1 is SGHRS and CDR2 is YFSETQ. V lost 4 bases and J 2 bases, leaving 10 bases between the germline ends. CDR3 DNA: TGCGCCAGCAGCGTAACGGGTCCTGGGGCCAACGTCCTGACTTTC. Translated: CASSVTGPGANVLTF.

A few counts support this clone. CDR3 residues: CASSPSEDQPQHF. For the CDR3, the DNA is TGTGCCAGCTCACCATCGGAGGATCAGCCCCAGCATTTT. V gene TRBV18 combines with J gene TRBJ1-5; D gene uncertain. CDR3 length: 13 amino acids. The V end was cut by 2 bases, the J end by 5 bases, with 7 bases between. Per germline, CDR1 KGHSH and CDR2 LQKENI.

The chain recombines TRBV28 with TRBJ1-5; TRBD1 matches at 7 bases. The germline CDR1 and CDR2 sequences are MDHEN and SYDVKM. Unmatched junction bases numbered 10, after V lost 4 bases and J lost 4 bases. There are 16 residues in the CDR3. DNA for the CDR3: TGTGCCAGCAGTTCGACAGGGACACGGGGAAATCAGCCCCAGCATTTT. Its protein product is CASSSTGTRGNQPQHF.

The chain joins TRBV6-1 to TRBJ2-1, with 8 bases identical to TRBD2. Germline V gene data show CDR1 as MNHNS and CDR2 as SASEGT. V was clipped by 10 bases and J by 10 bases; unmatched bases: 3. The CDR3 runs to 10 residues. CDR3 sequence reads: CATRGGEQFF. DNA for the CDR3: TGTGCCACCCGGGGGGGCGAGCAGTTCTTC.

This chain uses TRBV27 with TRBJ2-3, with TRBD2 matching over 7 bases. This CDR3 has 15 residues. The trim removed 1 base at V and 5 bases at J, leaving 6 bases unmatched. CDR1 is MNHEY, CDR2 SMNVEV, per germline (reference sequence). The CDR3 nucleotides read TGTGCCAGCAGTTTATATGCGGGAGTTCAAGATACGCAGTATTTT. It translates to CASSLYAGVQDTQYF.

This clone has just one count. This chain uses TRBV19 with TRBJ2-1, with D possibly matching TRBD1 (7 bases). This CDR3 region has 16 residues. Germline values: CDR1 LNHDA, CDR2 SQIVND (reference sequence). Trimming shortened V by 6 bases and J by 4 bases, and 19 bases separated the two germline ends. CDR3 sequence reads: CASSAGGTVEYNEQFF. Written as DNA, the CDR3 is TGTGCCAGTAGCGCTGGGGGGACAGTGGAGTACAATGAGCAGTTCTTC.

V gene TRBV7-2 combines with J gene TRBJ1-2; 9 bases map to TRBD1. The junction had 17 bases not matched to a gene; V was cut back by 5 bases and J by 7 bases. Germline V gene data show CDR1 as SGHTA and CDR2 as FQGNSA. CDR3 length: 17 amino acids. CDR3 DNA: TGTGCCAGCAGCATGGCAACTACAGGGGGCCGTACGACTGGCTACACCTTC. It is translated as CASSMATTGGRTTGYTF.

This chain links TRBV5-1 with TRBJ2-3, with TRBD1 matching over 9 bases. Unmatched junction bases numbered 3, after V lost 0 bases and J lost 1 base. Per the germline V gene, CDR1 is SGHRS and CDR2 is YFSETQ. This CDR3 comprises 16 residues. In DNA form, the CDR3 reads TGCGCCAGCAGCTTGGGGACAGGGGCCCGCACAGATACGCAGTATTTT. It specifies CASSLGTGARTDTQYF.

Written as DNA, the CDR3 is TGTGCCAGCATGGGGGCCTACGAGCAGTACTTC. It yields the protein CASMGAYEQYF. The chain is built from TRBV25-1 and TRBJ2-5; tentatively, D is TRBD1 or TRBD2 (5 bases each). The J call is uncertain, as TRBJ2-7 better fits the DNA end. Germline-derived CDR1 and CDR2 are MGHDK and SYGVNS. This CDR3 contains 11 residues.

V usage is TRBV6-1 and J usage is TRBJ2-1; D uncertain. CDR3 length equals 17 residues. With 0 bases removed from V and 4 bases from J, the gap between germline ends came to 16 bases. The germline gives CDR1 MNHNS, CDR2 SASEGT. CDR3 bases: TGTGCCAGCAGTGAAGCGAAATATACGGTCCCTTACAATGAGCAGTTCTTC. Its protein is CASSEAKYTVPYNEQFF.

This clone was counted a single time. V gene TRBV19 combines with J gene TRBJ2-7, with 9 positions matching TRBD2. Looked up from germline, CDR1 is LNHDA and CDR2 is SQIVND (reference sequence). The CDR3 has 11 residues. The trim removed 6 bases at V and 7 bases at J, leaving 1 base unmatched. The CDR3 region is CASSLAGEQYF. CDR3 bases: TGTGCCAGTAGCCTAGCGGGAGAGCAGTACTTC.

The chain uses TRBV30 and TRBJ1-4; 9 nucleotides align to TRBD1. The germline CDR1 and CDR2 sequences are GTSNPN and SVGIG (reference sequence). J lost 10 bases, V lost 3 bases, and 6 bases had no gene match. This CDR3 is built from 13 residues. In nucleotides, the CDR3 is TGTGCCTGGAGACAGGGGGCAGAAGGAAAACTGTTTTTT. Amino acid sequence: CAWRQGAEGKLFF.

V usage is TRBV4-1 and J usage is TRBJ1-4; D perhaps matches TRBD1 (5 bases). CDR1 MGHRA and CDR2 YSYEKL come from the germline V gene. This CDR3 is built from 16 residues. V was trimmed by 0 bases and J by 4 bases, leaving 12 bases between them. CDR3 in amino acids: CASSQDMGRGNEKLFF. The DNA for the CDR3 is TGCGCCAGCAGCCAAGATATGGGGAGGGGTAATGAAAAACTGTTTTTT.

This clone was seen only a few times. The chain joins TRBV4-3 to TRBJ1-4, with TRBD1 matching over 7 bases. Germline CDR1 reads LGHNA; CDR2 reads YSLEER. The CDR3 has 16 amino acids. V shed 0 bases, J shed 4 bases, and the junction held 5 bases outside the gene matches. In nucleotides, the CDR3 is TGCGCCAGCAGCCAAGATCACAGGGGTTTTAATGAAAAACTGTTTTTT. Its protein is CASSQDHRGFNEKLFF.

The CDR3 here is CASSYAGTGTYGYTF. Here the CDR3 DNA reads TGTGCCAGCAGTTACGCAGGGACAGGGACTTATGGCTACACCTTC. The chain recombines TRBV6-5 with TRBJ1-2, with 9 bases that match TRBD1. Germline V gene data show CDR1 as MNHEY and CDR2 as SVGAGI. This CDR3 is 15 amino acids long. The V gene end was trimmed by 2 bases and the J gene end by 5 bases; junction bases not matched to a gene: 6.